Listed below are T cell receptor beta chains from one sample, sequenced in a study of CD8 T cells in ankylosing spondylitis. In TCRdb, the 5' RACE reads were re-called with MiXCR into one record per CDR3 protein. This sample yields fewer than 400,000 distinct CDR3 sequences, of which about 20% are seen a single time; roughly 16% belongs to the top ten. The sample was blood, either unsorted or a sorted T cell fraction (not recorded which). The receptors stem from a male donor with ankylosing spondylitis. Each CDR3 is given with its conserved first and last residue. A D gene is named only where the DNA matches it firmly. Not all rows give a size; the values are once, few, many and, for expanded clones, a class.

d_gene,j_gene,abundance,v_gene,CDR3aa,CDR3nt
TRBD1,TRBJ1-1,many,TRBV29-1,CSVELQGAPTEAFF,TGCAGCGTTGAATTACAGGGGGCGCCCACTGAAGCTTTCTTT
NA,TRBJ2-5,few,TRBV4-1,CASSQGPTAFQETQYF,TGCGCCAGCAGCCAAGGTCCGACAGCGTTCCAAGAGACCCAGTACTTC
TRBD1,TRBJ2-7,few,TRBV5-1,CASGPDRRLYEQYF,TGCGCCAGCGGACCGGACAGGCGTCTCTACGAGCAGTACTTC
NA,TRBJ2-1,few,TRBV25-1,CASSGGNEQFF,TGTGCCAGCAGTGGGGGCAATGAGCAGTTCTTC
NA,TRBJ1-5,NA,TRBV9,CASSGGGTGYQPQHF,TGTGCCAGCAGCGGAGGGGGGACGGGGTATCAGCCCCAGCATTTT
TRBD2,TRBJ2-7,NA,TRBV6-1,CASSPGGVSSYEQYF,TGTGCCAGCAGCCCGGGAGGGGTCTCCTCCTACGAGCAGTACTTC
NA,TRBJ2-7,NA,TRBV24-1,CATSGRPEPGSYEQYF,TGTGCCACCAGTGGCCGGCCTGAACCCGGATCGTACGAGCAGTACTTC
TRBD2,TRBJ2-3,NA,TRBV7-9,CASSLVAGGDTQYF,TGTGCCAGCAGCTTAGTAGCGGGAGGAGATACGCAGTATTTT
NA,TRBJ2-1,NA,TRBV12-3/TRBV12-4,CASSFRVGNEQFF,TGTGCCAGCAGTTTTCGCGTGGGGAATGAGCAGTTCTTC
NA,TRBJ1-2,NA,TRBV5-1,CASGYQTEDGYTF,TGCGCCAGCGGATACCAGACCGAGGATGGCTACACCTTC
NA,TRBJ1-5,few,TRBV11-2,CASSFQLLQPQHF,TGTGCCAGCAGCTTTCAATTATTACAGCCCCAGCATTTT
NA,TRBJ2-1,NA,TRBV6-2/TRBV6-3,CASSSRYEQFF,TGTGCCAGCAGTTCCCGGTATGAGCAGTTCTTC
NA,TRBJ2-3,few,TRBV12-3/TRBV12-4,CASSFSEDTQYF,TGTGCCAGCAGTTTCAGTGAAGATACGCAGTATTTT
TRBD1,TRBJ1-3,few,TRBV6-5,CASSSPGTGRSSGNTIYF,TGTGCCAGCAGTTCTCCTGGGACAGGTAGAAGCTCTGGAAACACCATATATTTT
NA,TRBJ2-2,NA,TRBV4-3,CASSQGGTENGELFF,TGCGCCAGCAGCCAAGGGGGAACAGAAAACGGGGAGCTGTTTTTT
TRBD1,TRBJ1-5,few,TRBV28,CASSSTQGAINQPQHF,TGTGCCAGCAGTTCCACACAGGGGGCTATCAATCAGCCCCAGCATTTT
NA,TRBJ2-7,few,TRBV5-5,CASSLLNEQYF,TGTGCCAGCAGCTTGTTGAACGAGCAGTACTTC
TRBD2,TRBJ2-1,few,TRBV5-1,CASSSTVAGGSSYNEQFF,TGCGCCAGCAGCTCAACCGTAGCGGGAGGGAGCTCCTACAATGAGCAGTTCTTC
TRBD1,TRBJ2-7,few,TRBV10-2,CASSTGQARYEQYF,TGCGCCAGCAGTACCGGACAGGCGCGCTACGAGCAGTACTTC
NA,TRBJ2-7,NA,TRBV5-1,CASSPPLQVEQYF,TGCGCCAGCAGCCCCCCACTACAGGTCGAGCAGTACTTC
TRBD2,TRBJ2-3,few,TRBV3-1,CASSQVAGAGADTQYF,TGTGCCAGCAGCCAAGTAGCGGGAGCTGGCGCAGATACGCAGTATTTT
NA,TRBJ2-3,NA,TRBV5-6,CASSLIQTITDTQYF,TGTGCCAGCAGCTTGATTCAAACAATCACAGATACGCAGTATTTT
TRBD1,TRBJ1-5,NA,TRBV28,CASSSTGLRQPQHF,TGTGCCAGCAGCTCGACAGGGTTGAGGCAGCCCCAGCATTTT
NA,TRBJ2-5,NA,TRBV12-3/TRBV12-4,CASSPPRGAGVPETQYF,TGTGCCAGCAGTCCACCCCGGGGGGCGGGAGTACCAGAGACCCAGTACTTC
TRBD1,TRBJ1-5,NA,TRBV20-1,CSAPDRGGQPQHF,TGCAGTGCTCCTGACAGGGGCGGTCAGCCCCAGCATTTT
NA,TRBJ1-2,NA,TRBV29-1,CSVELGIVGGYTF,TGCAGCGTTGAGTTGGGAATTGTCGGAGGCTACACCTTC
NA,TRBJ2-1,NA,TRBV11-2,CASSSIGRFAHEQFF,TGTGCCAGCAGCTCCATAGGGCGGTTTGCGCATGAGCAGTTCTTC
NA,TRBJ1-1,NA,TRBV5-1,CASKTDVENTEAFF,TGCGCCAGCAAGACGGACGTGGAGAACACTGAAGCTTTCTTT
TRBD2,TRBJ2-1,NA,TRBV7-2,CASSLVGTSEYEQFF,TGTGCCAGCAGCTTAGTAGGGACTAGCGAATATGAGCAGTTCTTC
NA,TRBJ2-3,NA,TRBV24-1,CATSEVGLARCTDTQYF,TGTGCCACCAGTGAGGTGGGTCTGGCGCGATGCACAGATACGCAGTATTTT
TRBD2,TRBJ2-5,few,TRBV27,CASSWARETQETQYF,TGTGCCAGCAGCTGGGCGCGGGAGACACAAGAGACCCAGTACTTC
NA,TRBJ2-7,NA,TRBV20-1,CSALTSYEQYF,TGCAGTGCTCTTACTTCGTACGAGCAGTACTTC
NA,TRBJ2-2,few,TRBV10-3,CAISEDGGDTGELFF,TGTGCCATCAGTGAGGACGGAGGGGACACCGGGGAGCTGTTTTTT